The 30 T cell receptor beta chains below all came from one sample that was sequenced in a study of T cell responses to AZD1222 COVID-19 vaccine. This table comes from immunoSEQ multiplex PCR, and its TCRdb copy is limited to in-frame clones, with some not included. This table holds around 150,000 clones, approximately 92% found once. Sequences were derived from peripheral blood, sampled on day 0 of AZD1222 vaccination. The receptors were sampled from an adult in good health.

This rearrangement joins TRBV5-3 to TRBJ2-2, with 10 bases that match TRBD2. TRBV5-3 carries the ORF label, with uncertain function. The CDR3 is 16 amino acids. V was clipped by 0 bases and J by 7 bases; unmatched bases: 6. The CDR3 here is CARSLGLAGRIGELFF. The CDR3 coding sequence is TGTGCCAGAAGCTTGGGACTAGCGGGCAGAATCGGGGAGCTGTTTTTT.

The chain joins TRBV6-5 to TRBJ1-1; possibly TRBD1 for D (6 bases). V gave up 10 bases and J gave up 3 bases, with 12 bases separating them. This CDR3 is 12 amino acids long. CDR1 MNHEY and CDR2 SVGAGI come from the germline V gene. The CDR3 nucleotides read TGTGCCACAAAGGGGGGGGACACTGAAGCTTTCTTT. Protein: CATKGGDTEAFF.

This clone is a singleton in its sample. The chain recombines TRBV6-4 with TRBJ1-2; the D gene is possibly TRBD1 (5 bases). The germline gives CDR1 MRHNA, CDR2 SNTAGT. Trimming left V 3 bases short and J 0 bases short, with 11 bases between. The CDR3 runs 15 residues. CDR3 in amino acids: CASSESGTTNYGYTF. CDR3 nucleotide sequence: TGTGCCAGCAGTGAGTCAGGGACCACTAACTATGGCTACACCTTC.

The chain carries TRBV12-5 and TRBJ2-1; 8 nucleotides align to TRBD2. The CDR3 totals 14 residues. Germline assignment: CDR1 LGHNT and CDR2 FRNRAP. The V and J ends lost 10 bases and 7 bases, in that order; junction bases with no gene match: 12. CDR3 sequence: CATSVGGGSNEQFF. CDR3 DNA sequence: TGTGCTACTAGTGTAGGCGGGGGGTCAAATGAGCAGTTCTTC.

The chain recombines TRBV5-8 with TRBJ1-1; D unresolved. CDR3 length: 12 amino acids. In germline, CDR1 is SGHTS, CDR2 YDEGEE. V gave up 1 base and J gave up 7 bases, with 8 bases separating them. The CDR3 loop reads CASSLQYIEAFF. The CDR3 DNA reads as TGTGCCAGCAGCTTGCAGTATATTGAAGCTTTCTTT.

This chain joins TRBV6-6 and TRBJ1-6, with D possibly matching TRBD1 (6 bases). Germline CDR1 MNHNY, CDR2 SVGAGI (reference sequence). V was clipped by 7 bases and J by 5 bases, with 12 bases between them. The CDR3 is 14 residues long. CDR3 in DNA: TGTGCCAGCATCCCAGCAGGGGATAATTCACCCCTCCACTTT. Its protein is CASIPAGDNSPLHF.

V and J are TRBV10-3 and TRBJ1-2; 7 nucleotides line up with TRBD1. Trimming took 2 bases from V and 8 from J; bases not matched to a gene: 8. Germline CDR1 reads ENHRY; CDR2 reads SYGVKD. This CDR3 has 14 amino acids. For the CDR3, the DNA is TGTGCCATCAGTGAGGGATCCCGGGGACAGGGCTACACCTTC. Translating it yields CAISEGSRGQGYTF.

The chain employs TRBV30 and TRBJ1-1; no clear D gene. Germline CDR1 is GTSNPN and CDR2 is SVGIG (reference sequence). The CDR3 is made up of 14 amino acids. The germline V and J ends were trimmed by 8 bases and 5 bases, with 21 bases remaining between them. CDR3 bases: TGTGCCATGGAAGGTCTGGGTGTAGTGACTGAAGCTTTCTTT. It encodes CAMEGLGVVTEAFF.

V gene TRBV6-1 combines with J gene TRBJ2-7, with D tentatively TRBD2 (5 bases). V was trimmed by 0 bases and J by 0 bases, leaving 9 bases between them. The CDR3 has 15 amino acids. Germline V gene sequence: CDR1 MNHNS, CDR2 SASEGT. CDR3 loop: CASSEAVGSSYEQYF. The DNA for the CDR3 is TGTGCCAGCAGTGAAGCGGTGGGGAGCTCCTACGAGCAGTACTTC.

The chain combines TRBV7-9 with TRBJ2-1; 8 bases are a match to TRBD2. The germline CDR1 and CDR2 sequences are SEHNR and FQNEAQ (reference sequence). J lost 6 bases, V lost 4 bases, and 17 bases had no gene match. The CDR3 is 18 amino acids. CDR3 protein: CASSSPTLLSGSGNEQFF. The CDR3 bases are TGTGCCAGCAGCTCCCCAACCCTTTTAAGCGGGAGTGGCAATGAGCAGTTCTTC.

This sequence joins TRBV3-1 (or the pseudogene TRBV3-2) and TRBJ1-6; tentative D call: TRBD1 (5 bases). The CDR3 totals 13 residues. Germline loops: CDR1 LGHDT, CDR2 YNNKEL (reference sequence). With 6 bases removed from V and 5 bases from J, the gap between germline ends came to 8 bases. The CDR3 is CASRGGNNSPLHF. The CDR3 coding sequence is TGTGCCAGCAGGGGGGGGAATAATTCACCCCTCCACTTT.

Here the CDR3 reads CAISESQGANNNQPQHF. CDR3 coding DNA: TGTGCCATCAGTGAAAGTCAGGGGGCAAATAACAATCAGCCCCAGCATTTT. V usage is TRBV10-3 and J usage is TRBJ1-5; TRBD1 matches at 8 bases. This CDR3 contains 17 residues. The junction had 10 bases not matched to a gene; V was cut back by 3 bases and J by 3 bases. Germline V gene data show CDR1 as ENHRY and CDR2 as SYGVKD.

The chain joins TRBV11-2 to TRBJ1-2; D is possibly TRBD1 (6 bases). This CDR3 contains 12 residues. Germline V gene data show CDR1 as SGHAT and CDR2 as FQNNGV. Trimming shortened V by 5 bases and J by 7 bases, and 11 bases separated the two germline ends. The CDR3 reads CASSRGSVGYTF. In DNA, the CDR3 is TGTGCCAGCAGCAGGGGGTCCGTTGGCTACACCTTC.

The V call is TRBV27, the J call TRBJ1-5; D not certain. Germline CDR1 is MNHEY and CDR2 is SMNVEV (reference sequence). The CDR3 loop spans 15 amino acids. V dropped 4 bases and J dropped 0 bases, with 10 bases sitting between them. The CDR3 DNA reads as TGTGCCAGCAGTTCGGACGGATATAGCAATCAGCCCCAGCATTTT. Its translation is CASSSDGYSNQPQHF.

This chain uses TRBV7-9 with TRBJ2-3; no clear D. V was clipped by 1 base and J by 11 bases, with 10 bases between them. Germline lookup yields CDR1 SEHNR and CDR2 FQNEAQ (reference sequence). The CDR3 has 12 amino acids. The chain's CDR3 is CASSLDTQGQYF. The CDR3 coding sequence is TGTGCCAGCAGCTTAGACACCCAAGGGCAGTATTTT.

V gene TRBV14 combines with J gene TRBJ2-5; D ambiguous. CDR3 length: 11 residues. The V gene's germline CDR1 is SGHDN and CDR2 FVKESK. Trimming took off 2 bases at V and 5 bases at J, with 3 bases between the two ends. For the CDR3, the DNA is TGTGCCAGCAGCCAAATGGAGACCCAGTACTTC. Protein sequence: CASSQMETQYF.

V usage is TRBV7-9 and J usage is TRBJ1-3; D remains unclear. Germline values: CDR1 SEHNR, CDR2 FQNEAQ (reference sequence). There are 15 residues in the CDR3. The V gene lost 3 bases and the J gene lost 9 bases, with 18 bases spanning the gap. The CDR3 reads CASSFYATTDTTIYF. In DNA, the CDR3 is TGTGCCAGCAGCTTTTATGCAACAACGGATACCACCATATATTTT.

The rearrangement uses TRBV7-9 and TRBJ1-1, with D possibly TRBD1 on 5 matching bases. V was clipped by 5 bases and J by 1 base, with 17 bases between them. Germline CDR1 reads SEHNR; CDR2 reads FQNEAQ (reference sequence). The CDR3 spans 16 residues. CDR3 residues: CASSPRGDPQNTEAFF. CDR3 nucleotides: TGTGCCAGCAGCCCTCGGGGGGACCCGCAGAACACTGAAGCTTTCTTT.

The V and J genes are TRBV7-9 and TRBJ1-1; D not resolved. CDR1 and CDR2 from the germline V gene are SEHNR and FQNEAQ (reference sequence). The V and J ends lost 5 bases and 1 base respectively, with 8 bases between them. The CDR3 covers 13 residues. The CDR3, as DNA: TGTGCCAGCAGCGCCCAATCGAACACTGAAGCTTTCTTT. Its translation is CASSAQSNTEAFF.

The chain recombines TRBV11-2 with TRBJ2-5; the D is unclear. Germline V CDR1 and CDR2: SGHAT, FQNNGV. The CDR3 loop spans 11 amino acids. V was trimmed by 8 bases and J by 5 bases, leaving 9 bases between them. CDR3 protein: CASLGQETQYF. The DNA for the CDR3 is TGTGCCAGCTTGGGCCAGGAGACCCAGTACTTC.

The chain has TRBV9 and TRBJ2-5; 7 bases match TRBD1. Germline CDR1 reads SGDLS; CDR2 reads YYNGEE. V was pared by 4 bases and J by 4 bases, with 4 bases of the junction left unmatched. This CDR3 comprises 13 residues. CDR3 protein: CASSPRQGETQYF. In DNA, the CDR3 is TGTGCCAGCAGCCCCCGACAGGGAGAGACCCAGTACTTC.

J is TRBJ2-2 and V is TRBV9, with TRBD1 identical over 7 bases. The J segment lost 8 bases and the V segment lost 3 bases, leaving 4 bases of the junction unmatched. This CDR3 spans 13 amino acids. Germline-derived CDR1 and CDR2 are SGDLS and YYNGEE. The CDR3 loop reads CASSEGASGELFF. CDR3 DNA sequence: TGTGCCAGCAGCGAGGGGGCGTCTGGGGAGCTGTTTTTT.

This chain uses TRBV6-6 with TRBJ2-7, with a weak D call TRBD2 (7 bases). This CDR3 comprises 14 residues. Germline V CDR1 and CDR2: MNHNY, SVGAGI (reference sequence). Trimming removed 6 bases at V and 6 bases at J, with 18 bases between. CDR3 in DNA: TGTGCCAGCAGCCATGGGGGGGCCCCCCTCGAGCAGTACTTC. Its translation: CASSHGGAPLEQYF.

The chain employs TRBV6-1 and TRBJ1-6; no clear D. V was shortened by 3 bases and J by 13 bases, with 31 bases between the two germline ends. CDR1 and CDR2 (germline): MNHNS, SASEGT. CDR3 length: 19 amino acids. The CDR3 loop is CASSDFRWQLSFNIWPLHF. CDR3 DNA: TGTGCCAGCAGTGACTTTCGGTGGCAGCTTTCGTTTAACATATGGCCCCTCCACTTT.

The chain joins TRBV7-2 to TRBJ2-5; 7 bases map to TRBD2. The junction had 4 bases not matched to a gene; V was cut back by 1 base and J by 2 bases. The CDR3 totals 15 residues. The V gene's germline CDR1 is SGHTA and CDR2 FQGNSA. This CDR3 reads CASSLDRTRQETQYF. CDR3 bases: TGTGCCAGCAGCTTAGACCGGACTAGGCAAGAGACCCAGTACTTC.

The chain carries TRBV7-9 and TRBJ2-5; TRBD1 matches 7 bases. V shed 4 bases and J 2 bases; nucleotides not matched to a gene: 10. The CDR3 has 16 amino acids. From germline, CDR1 is SEHNR and CDR2 FQNEAQ (reference sequence). This CDR3 is CASSSSPGTAQETQYF. DNA for the CDR3: TGTGCCAGCAGCTCATCTCCCGGGACAGCTCAAGAGACCCAGTACTTC.

The rearrangement joins TRBV2 to TRBJ2-6; 7 bases match TRBD1. The CDR3 sequence is 18 residues long. V lost 5 bases, J lost 0 bases, and 10 bases stayed unmatched. Germline assignment: CDR1 SNHLY and CDR2 FYNNEI. CDR3 region: CASSRDRSPGSGANVLTF. The CDR3 region has the DNA TGTGCCAGCAGTCGGGACAGATCTCCTGGCTCTGGGGCCAACGTCCTGACTTTC.

This chain uses TRBV24-1 with TRBJ1-4; possibly TRBD1 for D (6 bases). Deletions cut 8 bases from V and 7 bases from J, with 16 bases between. Germline V gene sequence: CDR1 KGHDR, CDR2 SFDVKD. This CDR3 spans 14 amino acids. DNA for the CDR3: TGTGCCACCAAACAGGGTGTGGAGGGTGAAAAACTGTTTTTT. Its protein product is CATKQGVEGEKLFF.

This chain connects TRBV2 to TRBJ1-5; D remains ambiguous. The CDR3 totals 14 residues. Germline V gene sequence: CDR1 SNHLY, CDR2 FYNNEI. V shed 0 bases and J shed 11 bases, with 14 bases lying between them. DNA of the CDR3: TGTGCCAGCAGTGAAGCAGGATGGGTTCCAGCCCAGCATTTT. It translates to CASSEAGWVPAQHF.

The rearrangement uses TRBV30 and TRBJ1-1; 10 nucleotides match TRBD1. The CDR3 consists of 14 residues. V shed 3 bases and J 5 bases; nucleotides not matched to a gene: 6. Germline V gene sequence: CDR1 GTSNPN, CDR2 SVGIG (reference sequence). CDR3 nucleotide sequence: TGTGCCTGGAGCAGACAGGGGGCTGGGACTGAAGCTTTCTTT. Protein product: CAWSRQGAGTEAFF. Full variable domain (outside the CDR3, taken from reference TRBV30 and TRBJ1-1): SQTIHQWPATLVQPVGSPLSLECTVEGTSNPNLYWYRQAAGRGLQLLFYSVGIGQISSEVPQNLSASRPQDRQFILSSKKLLLSDSGFYLCAWSRQGAGTEAFFGQGTRLTVV.